A single sample gave rise to the 2 T cell receptor beta chains below, sequenced in a study of beta chain features in type 1 diabetes. Points from the study as a whole: TCRB CDR3s were moderately but significantly shorter in Type 1 diabetes patients in all four CD4+ subsets.

No cognate antigen is known for these TCRs. Expressed TCRB transcripts got sequenced, as all isolated RNA was reverse transcribed. Method: immunoSEQ multiplex PCR; TCRdb's copy keeps in-frame clones and lacks some. The sample lists approximately 600,000 clones, around an eighth occurring once. The sample was naive CD4+ T cells from blood. These receptors came from a man in his thirties or forties with type 1 diabetes.

The chain couples TRBV28 to TRBJ2-7, with 8 bases identical to TRBD1. Per germline, CDR1 MDHEN and CDR2 SYDVKM. V lost 4 bases and J lost 0; bases outside the gene matches: 8. This CDR3 comprises 16 residues. CDR3 DNA sequence: TGTGCCAGCAGTTACCAGGGGGCCCGATACTCCTACGAGCAGTACTTC. Residues: CASSYQGARYSYEQYF.

The J gene is TRBJ1-2, the V gene TRBV28; 8 nucleotides agree with TRBD1. The CDR3 has 14 residues. The germline CDR1 and CDR2 sequences are MDHEN and SYDVKM. V lost 5 bases, J lost 13 bases, and 15 bases stayed unmatched. DNA of the CDR3: TGTGCCAGCAGTCCGGGACAGGATCCCCAGAGACCCACCTTC. Protein product: CASSPGQDPQRPTF.